This entry describes one T cell receptor (beta chain). What it recognizes is unknown. The sample originates from a study of vaccination and CD4 T cells after COVID-19. With the Oncomine TCR Beta short-read assay, DNA from cultured CD4+ T cells was sequenced. One entry per CDR3 protein results from TCRdb running MiXCR on the PCR reads. The sample contains tens of thousands of distinct CDR3 sequences, more than 25% of which appear only once. V shed 6 bases and J shed 2 bases, with 7 bases lying between them. CDR1 is MDHEN, CDR2 SYDVKM, per germline. CDR3 length equals 12 residues. The time point: late sampling 161 to 241 days after vaccination in three convalescent patients. Treatment defined: approximately 9-day PBMC culture with coronavirus spike peptide pools or control peptides (ViraFEST assay). IL-2 at about 9.1 IU/ml and peptide pools at about 9.5 ug/ml were added to PBMCs cultured at two million per well.

The clonotype comes from a human donor who had recovered from COVID-19. The rearrangement uses TRBV28 and TRBJ1-2; D is undetermined. Sequences were derived from CD4+ T cells from blood, cultured in vitro, sampled about 7 months after SARS-CoV-2 vaccination. CDR3 loop: CASSLKNYGYTF. The DNA of the CDR3 is TGTGCCAGCAGCTTGAAGAACTATGGCTACACCTTC.